These 26 T cell receptor beta chains came from one sample sequenced in a study of blood T cell repertoires in COVID-19. Only in-frame clones appear in the TCRdb table, and some are missing; sequencing was by immunoSEQ multiplex PCR. The sample carries some 42,000 clones, about three quarters recorded once. Source material: peripheral blood. These receptors all come from a woman aged 70-85 years with acute or convalescent COVID-19.

V gene TRBV15 combines with J gene TRBJ2-1, with D perhaps TRBD1 (5 bases). Germline loops: CDR1 LNHNV, CDR2 YYDKDF (reference sequence). The V end lost 5 bases, the J end lost 5 bases, and 13 bases lay between the germline ends. CDR3 size: 14 residues. Here the CDR3 DNA reads TGTGCCACCAGCCCTATTAGGGGCCACAATGAGCAGTTCTTC. It is translated as CATSPIRGHNEQFF.

This chain uses TRBV30 with TRBJ1-2; 11 bases fit TRBD1. Germline V gives CDR1 GTSNPN, CDR2 SVGIG (reference sequence). The CDR3 is made up of 13 amino acids. J was trimmed by 7 bases and V by 4 bases; bases with no gene match: 5. The CDR3 is CAWKGQGARGYTF. CDR3 sequence (DNA): TGTGCCTGGAAAGGACAGGGGGCGCGTGGCTACACCTTC.

The V and J genes are TRBV6-5 and TRBJ1-2; 11 positions match TRBD1. V trimming: 7 bases; J trimming: 4 bases; junction bases outside the gene matches: 8. This CDR3 is built from 15 residues. Germline CDR1 MNHEY, CDR2 SVGAGI. Written as DNA, the CDR3 is TGTGCCAGCACCCAGGCGGGACAGGGGGGCTATGGCTACACCTTC. Residues: CASTQAGQGGYGYTF.

The chain combines TRBV5-4 with TRBJ1-3, with 7 bases fitting TRBD1. The trim removed 4 bases at V and 4 bases at J, leaving 8 bases unmatched. Germline assignment: CDR1 SGHNT and CDR2 YYREEE (reference sequence). This CDR3 is 15 amino acids long. For the CDR3, the DNA is TGTGCCAGCAGCATCCCCCAGGGGGAAGGAAACACCATATATTTT. It codes for CASSIPQGEGNTIYF.

This chain joins TRBV30 and TRBJ2-7; maybe TRBD2 (5 bases). V lost 0 bases, J lost 2 bases, and 17 bases lay in between. The CDR3 contains 16 residues. Germline assignment: CDR1 GTSNPN and CDR2 SVGIG (reference sequence). CDR3 region: CAWSVLTGILAYEQYF. The CDR3 coding sequence is TGTGCCTGGAGTGTATTAACGGGAATATTGGCCTACGAGCAGTACTTC.

The chain recombines TRBV15 with TRBJ2-2; no clear D. This CDR3 has 14 amino acids. The ends were cut back, 1 base at V and 6 bases at J, with 9 bases in the middle. CDR1 and CDR2 from the germline V gene are LNHNV and YYDKDF (reference sequence). The CDR3 loop reads CATSRAPRAGELFF. CDR3 nucleotide sequence: TGTGCCACCAGCAGAGCACCCCGGGCCGGGGAGCTGTTTTTT.

This clone was recorded only once. V gene TRBV5-5 combines with J gene TRBJ1-1; D gene unclear. The CDR3 consists of 13 residues. In germline, CDR1 is SGHKS, CDR2 YYEKEE (reference sequence). V gave up 3 bases and J gave up 0 bases, with 6 bases separating them. The CDR3 DNA reads TGTGCCAGCAGCTATAGTATGAACACTGAAGCTTTCTTT. It encodes CASSYSMNTEAFF.

The V gene is TRBV29-1, the J gene TRBJ1-1, with 9 bases aligning to TRBD1. Germline V gene data show CDR1 as SQVTM and CDR2 as ANQGSEA. This CDR3 has 15 residues. V trimming: 5 bases; J trimming: 1 base; junction bases outside the gene matches: 8. CDR3: CSVKLTGQGNTEAFF. Here the CDR3 DNA reads TGCAGCGTTAAGCTCACGGGACAGGGGAACACTGAAGCTTTCTTT.

The gene calls are TRBV27 and TRBJ1-6; D is uncertain. CDR1 is MNHEY and CDR2 is SMNVEV in the germline V gene (reference sequence). The CDR3 length is 14 residues. With 7 bases removed from V and 5 bases from J, the gap between germline ends came to 12 bases. In nucleotides, the CDR3 is TGTGCCAGCACGACCGGGAGCCATAATTCACCCCTCCACTTT. This sequence encodes CASTTGSHNSPLHF.

V is TRBV7-3 and J is TRBJ1-2; D gene uncertain. This CDR3 has 14 residues. The V gene's germline CDR1 is SGHTA and CDR2 FQGTGA. V lost 5 bases, J lost 3 bases, and 13 bases lay in between. The CDR3 is CASSATAGDYGYTF. The CDR3 region has the DNA TGTGCCAGCAGCGCCACGGCAGGCGACTATGGCTACACCTTC.

V is TRBV5-4 and J is TRBJ1-1; 7 bases are shared with TRBD1. The CDR3 is made up of 14 amino acids. V was pared by 0 bases and J by 3 bases, with 2 bases of the junction left unmatched. Per the germline V gene, CDR1 is SGHNT and CDR2 is YYREEE (reference sequence). The CDR3 nucleotides read TGTGCCAGCAGCTTGGCCACAGGGGACACTGAAGCTTTCTTT. Amino acid sequence: CASSLATGDTEAFF.

The chain joins TRBV27 to TRBJ1-1, with TRBD1 as a possible D gene (5 bases). CDR1 and CDR2 from the germline V gene are MNHEY and SMNVEV (reference sequence). This CDR3 has 14 amino acids. Trimming took 5 bases from V and 5 from J, leaving 15 bases between them. CDR3 amino acids: CASSEGRSGTEAFF. DNA for the CDR3: TGTGCCAGCAGTGAAGGGCGTTCAGGGACTGAAGCTTTCTTT.

V usage is TRBV5-1 and J usage is TRBJ2-1, with 12 bases matching TRBD1. V was clipped by 4 bases and J by 7 bases; unmatched bases: 6. CDR3 length equals 15 residues. Germline V lookup: CDR1 SGHRS, CDR2 YFSETQ. The CDR3 bases are TGCGCCAGCAGCCCGGGACAGGGGGCTTTGAATGAGCAGTTCTTC. Translated, it gives CASSPGQGALNEQFF.

J is TRBJ2-7 and V is TRBV5-6; 11 bases agree with TRBD1. Germline V gene data show CDR1 as SGHDT and CDR2 as YYEEEE. This CDR3 is built from 16 residues. V lost 2 bases, J lost 5 bases, and 9 bases stayed unmatched. CDR3 sequence reads: CASSLGGTGGLNEQYF. The CDR3 bases are TGTGCCAGCAGCTTAGGGGGGACAGGGGGTCTAAACGAGCAGTACTTC.

The gene calls are TRBV28 and TRBJ2-3; 10 nucleotides match TRBD1. CDR1 MDHEN and CDR2 SYDVKM come from the germline V gene. J was trimmed by 3 bases and V by 5 bases; bases with no gene match: 2. The CDR3 loop spans 14 amino acids. In DNA, the CDR3 is TGTGCCAGCAGTACGGACAGGGGGACAGATACGCAGTATTTT. Residues: CASSTDRGTDTQYF.

The V gene is TRBV19, the J gene TRBJ1-4; 7 bases agree with TRBD1. CDR3 length: 14 residues. V lost 5 bases to trimming and J lost 7 bases; unmatched junction nucleotides: 7. Germline CDR1 reads LNHDA; CDR2 reads SQIVND (reference sequence). CDR3 residues: CASSEQGRSEKLFF. In DNA, the CDR3 is TGTGCCAGTAGTGAACAGGGGCGGAGTGAAAAACTGTTTTTT.

The chain is built from TRBV28 and TRBJ1-2, with D uncertain. This CDR3 spans 14 amino acids. Trimming pared 5 bases from V and 8 bases from J, leaving 18 bases between. CDR1 is MDHEN and CDR2 is SYDVKM in the germline V gene. The CDR3 reads CASSLDFGQAGYTF. DNA for the CDR3: TGTGCCAGCAGTCTCGATTTTGGGCAGGCGGGCTACACCTTC.

The chain recombines TRBV18 with TRBJ1-1, with 7 bases matching TRBD1. Germline assignment: CDR1 KGHSH and CDR2 LQKENI. The CDR3 is 14 amino acids. The trim removed 5 bases at V and 0 bases at J, leaving 3 bases unmatched. The CDR3 reads CASSRDSLNTEAFF. CDR3 sequence (DNA): TGTGCCAGCTCAAGGGACAGTTTGAACACTGAAGCTTTCTTT.

V usage is TRBV7-2 and J usage is TRBJ1-2; D is undetermined. The CDR3 totals 14 residues. CDR1 and CDR2 (germline): SGHTA, FQGNSA. V lost 2 bases and J lost 4, with 11 bases in between. Here the CDR3 reads CASSLNGEGYGYTF. CDR3 sequence (DNA): TGTGCCAGCAGCTTAAATGGCGAGGGCTATGGCTACACCTTC.

The chain is built from TRBV30 and TRBJ1-5; maybe TRBD1 (5 bases). The V and J ends lost 5 bases and 6 bases respectively, with 14 bases between them. In germline, CDR1 is GTSNPN, CDR2 SVGIG (reference sequence). CDR3 length: 13 amino acids. CDR3: CAWGGAGGQPQHF. DNA for the CDR3: TGTGCCTGGGGAGGGGCGGGGGGTCAGCCCCAGCATTTT.

In its sample, this clone was seen a few times. The V gene is TRBV29-1, the J gene TRBJ2-1; 9 nucleotides line up with TRBD2. Germline CDR1 SQVTM, CDR2 ANQGSEA. The V gene end was trimmed by 3 bases and the J gene end by 6 bases; junction bases not matched to a gene: 3. The CDR3 runs to 13 residues. For the CDR3, the DNA is TGCAGCGTTGATTTGCGGGGGGGCAATGAGCAGTTCTTC. This translates into CSVDLRGGNEQFF.

The chain joins TRBV28 to TRBJ1-1; the D is unclear. The CDR3 spans 14 residues. Germline CDR1 MDHEN, CDR2 SYDVKM. V lost 6 bases and J 4 bases, leaving 15 bases between the germline ends. The CDR3 nucleotides are TGTGCCAGCAGCCGGACGTGGGCGGGCACTGAAGCTTTCTTT. Translated: CASSRTWAGTEAFF.

This clone turned up a few times. The chain combines TRBV6-5 with TRBJ2-5; 12 bases agree with TRBD2. From germline, CDR1 is MNHEY and CDR2 SVGAGI. The CDR3 is 14 residues long. V shed 6 bases, J shed 5 bases, and the junction held 4 bases outside the gene matches. The DNA for the CDR3 is TGTGCCAGCAGGCGGACTAGCGGGACCGAGACCCAGTACTTC. Translated: CASRRTSGTETQYF.

This clone was observed a few times. The chain employs TRBV5-5 and TRBJ1-1, with 9 nucleotides matching TRBD1. The germline V gene has CDR1 SGHKS and CDR2 YYEKEE (reference sequence). V lost 3 bases to trimming and J lost 3 bases; unmatched junction nucleotides: 6. The CDR3 has 15 residues. The CDR3 sequence is CASSWDRAGYTEAFF. The CDR3 region has the DNA TGTGCCAGCAGCTGGGACAGGGCGGGGTACACTGAAGCTTTCTTT.

The chain couples TRBV6-5 to TRBJ2-7; 7 bases match TRBD2. Germline CDR1 MNHEY, CDR2 SVGAGI. The ends lost 7 bases at V and 7 bases at J; junction bases unmatched: 13. The CDR3 is made up of 14 amino acids. This CDR3 is CASTPFSGTREQYF. The CDR3 nucleotides are TGTGCCAGCACCCCGTTCAGCGGGACTCGGGAGCAGTACTTC.

V gene TRBV11-2 combines with J gene TRBJ2-7, with TRBD1 matching 7 bases. CDR3 length: 14 residues. J gave up 3 bases and V 7 bases, and 9 bases lay outside the gene matches. From germline, CDR1 is SGHAT and CDR2 FQNNGV. The CDR3 DNA reads TGTGCCAGCAACCCCCAGGGGGTTAACTACGAGCAGTACTTC. It encodes CASNPQGVNYEQYF.